These 32 T cell receptor beta chains came from one sample sequenced in a study of T cell changes during pregnancy in multiple sclerosis. Clones were read by immunoSEQ multiplex PCR, and TCRdb kept only the in-frame ones, dropping some. The sample records some 90,000 clones, about 92% being singletons. Sequenced material: peripheral blood, taken in the first trimester of pregnancy. All receptors derive from a female donor with multiple sclerosis, enrolled in a pregnancy study.

The chain is built from TRBV11-2 and TRBJ2-7; 12 bases fit TRBD2. Per germline, CDR1 SGHAT and CDR2 FQNNGV. V gave up 2 bases and J gave up 5 bases; unmatched junction bases: 7. The CDR3 is 16 amino acids. The CDR3 DNA follows: TGTGCCAGCAGCTTAAGGCCTAGCGGGAGGGCCGACGAGCAGTACTTC. This sequence encodes CASSLRPSGRADEQYF.

The chain couples TRBV27 to TRBJ2-2; D is ambiguous. The CDR3 consists of 17 residues. Germline V gene lookup returns CDR1 MNHEY and CDR2 SMNVEV (reference sequence). Between the trimmed V and J ends, which lost 3 bases and 4 bases, there was a span of 18 bases. The CDR3 sequence: CASSFLLSSVGTGELFF. The CDR3 DNA is TGTGCCAGCAGTTTTTTATTGTCCAGCGTGGGCACCGGGGAGCTGTTTTTT.

The rearrangement uses TRBV29-1 and TRBJ2-5, with a possible D match to TRBD1 (6 bases). The CDR3 runs to 14 residues. V gave up 7 bases and J gave up 2 bases, with 17 bases separating them. CDR1 is SQVTM and CDR2 is ANQGSEA in the germline V gene. Here the CDR3 reads CSAGGGRGQETQYF. The DNA of the CDR3 is TGCAGCGCTGGGGGCGGTAGGGGGCAAGAGACCCAGTACTTC.

The rearrangement joins TRBV29-1 to TRBJ1-3, with 9 bases lining up with TRBD1. Trimming cost V 3 bases and J 0 bases; bases outside gene matches: 0. This CDR3 has 14 amino acids. Germline lookup yields CDR1 SQVTM and CDR2 ANQGSEA. CDR3 bases: TGCAGCGTTGAGACAGGGGGCTCTGGAAACACCATATATTTT. As protein: CSVETGGSGNTIYF.

The CDR3, as DNA: TGTGCCAGTAGTCAGGGGTTCGTGAACACTGAAGCTTTCTTT. This encodes CASSQGFVNTEAFF. The V gene is TRBV19, the J gene TRBJ1-1; a weak D match, TRBD1 (6 bases). Per germline, CDR1 LNHDA and CDR2 SQIVND (reference sequence). V shed 5 bases and J shed 0 bases, with 10 bases lying between them. There are 14 residues in the CDR3.

This sequence joins TRBV9 and TRBJ2-1; maybe TRBD1 (6 bases). Trimming pared 4 bases from V and 3 bases from J, leaving 20 bases between. Germline V gives CDR1 SGDLS, CDR2 YYNGEE. The CDR3 totals 17 residues. The CDR3 coding sequence is TGTGCCAGCAGCACCCCCTTCCGGGACAAAGACTACAATGAGCAGTTCTTC. This sequence encodes CASSTPFRDKDYNEQFF.

This clone was recorded only once. V usage is TRBV9 and J usage is TRBJ2-1, with D perhaps TRBD1 (5 bases). Germline V gene sequence: CDR1 SGDLS, CDR2 YYNGEE. V lost 3 bases, J lost 8 bases, and 12 bases lay in between. The CDR3 has 13 residues. The CDR3 nucleotides read TGTGCCAGCAGCGCTCGCAGGGCCCATGAGCAGTTCTTC. Amino acid sequence: CASSARRAHEQFF.

DNA for the CDR3: TGTGCCAGCAGTGAATTACAGGCATCATCCTACGAGCAGTACTTC. Protein product: CASSELQASSYEQYF. The genes are TRBV6-1 and TRBJ2-7; tentative D call: TRBD1 (5 bases). Germline-derived CDR1 and CDR2 are MNHNS and SASEGT. Trimming removed 2 bases from V and 1 base from J, with 12 bases in between. There are 15 residues in the CDR3.

The chain links TRBV11-2 to TRBJ2-7; TRBD1 matches at 7 bases. The CDR3 spans 14 residues. V lost 5 bases, J lost 0 bases, and 4 bases stayed unmatched. CDR1 and CDR2 (germline): SGHAT, FQNNGV. CDR3 sequence: CASSAQGYSYEQYF. The CDR3 DNA follows: TGTGCCAGCAGCGCACAGGGGTACTCCTACGAGCAGTACTTC.

The rearrangement joins TRBV27 to TRBJ2-1; no reliable D call. This CDR3 region has 13 residues. V dropped 2 bases and J dropped 6 bases, with 8 bases sitting between them. The germline CDR1 and CDR2 sequences are MNHEY and SMNVEV (reference sequence). Here the CDR3 reads CASSLRRGNEQFF. In DNA form, the CDR3 reads TGTGCCAGCAGTTTACGGCGAGGCAATGAGCAGTTCTTC.

This chain joins TRBV30 and TRBJ2-1; 7 bases map to TRBD1. The germline V gene has CDR1 GTSNPN and CDR2 SVGIG (reference sequence). V dropped 0 bases and J dropped 2; count of bases not matched to a gene: 1. The CDR3 is made up of 14 amino acids. This chain's CDR3 is CAWSVGTAYNEQFF. The CDR3 DNA reads as TGTGCCTGGAGTGTAGGGACAGCCTACAATGAGCAGTTCTTC.

The chain employs TRBV7-3 and TRBJ1-2; TRBD1 aligns across 8 bases. After removal of 3 bases from V and 0 bases from J, the junction contained 15 bases not matched to a gene. CDR3 length: 19 amino acids. The germline V gene encodes CDR1 SGHTA and CDR2 FQGTGA. CDR3 sequence (DNA): TGTGCCAGCAGCTTGGCCCCTACGGACAGGGCGTTAGCTAACTATGGCTACACCTTC. Translated, it gives CASSLAPTDRALANYGYTF.

The V gene is TRBV30, the J gene TRBJ2-4; 7 bases fit TRBD2. CDR3 length equals 15 residues. The V and J ends lost 1 base and 2 bases, in that order; junction bases with no gene match: 5. Germline CDR1 and CDR2: GTSNPN and SVGIG (reference sequence). The chain's CDR3 is CAWSDWGGPKNIQYF. In DNA form, the CDR3 reads TGTGCCTGGAGTGACTGGGGGGGACCCAAAAACATTCAGTACTTC. The full variable domain, in which reference TRBV30 and TRBJ2-4 provide the parts outside the CDR3, is SQTIHQWPATLVQPVGSPLSLECTVEGTSNPNLYWYRQAAGRGLQLLFYSVGIGQISSEVPQNLSASRPQDRQFILSSKKLLLSDSGFYLCAWSDWGGPKNIQYFGAGTRLSVL.

The V gene is TRBV28, the J gene TRBJ2-3, with D hard to call. V was shortened by 2 bases and J by 2 bases, with 14 bases between the two germline ends. The CDR3 runs to 16 residues. The V gene's germline CDR1 is MDHEN and CDR2 SYDVKM. The CDR3 loop is CASSLISMGYTDTQYF. CDR3 nucleotides: TGTGCCAGCAGTTTAATCAGTATGGGCTACACAGATACGCAGTATTTT.

The rearrangement uses TRBV15 and TRBJ1-5; TRBD1 agrees at 9 bases. This CDR3 is 18 amino acids long. Per the germline V gene, CDR1 is LNHNV and CDR2 is YYDKDF (reference sequence). The J segment lost 5 bases and the V segment lost 3 bases, leaving 14 bases of the junction unmatched. The CDR3: CATSSLGTGKGYYQPQHF. The CDR3 nucleotides are TGTGCCACCAGCAGCCTAGGGACAGGGAAAGGTTATTATCAGCCCCAGCATTTT.

The V and J genes are TRBV18 and TRBJ1-1; 9 bases are shared with TRBD1. J lost 1 base, V lost 3 bases, and 3 bases had no gene match. The CDR3 contains 15 residues. Germline CDR1 and CDR2: KGHSH and LQKENI. CDR3: CASSPGQGRNTEAFF. For the CDR3, the DNA is TGTGCCAGCTCACCTGGACAGGGGAGGAACACTGAAGCTTTCTTT.

The count of this clone is one. The V gene is TRBV7-9, the J gene TRBJ1-4; D gene uncertain. Germline lookup yields CDR1 SEHNR and CDR2 FQNEAQ (reference sequence). The CDR3 is made up of 13 amino acids. Trimming took off 10 bases at V and 4 bases at J, with 13 bases between the two ends. DNA of the CDR3: TGTGCCACCCCCCTATCGAATAATGAAAAACTGTTTTTT. As protein: CATPLSNNEKLFF.

V is TRBV25-1 and J is TRBJ2-3; perhaps TRBD1 as D (6 bases). V was cut by 3 bases and J by 2 bases, with 21 bases left in between. Germline V gives CDR1 MGHDK, CDR2 SYGVNS. CDR3 length equals 18 residues. The CDR3 reads CASSESSQGNQVTDTQYF. Written as DNA, the CDR3 is TGTGCCAGCAGTGAGTCCTCCCAGGGGAATCAAGTCACAGATACGCAGTATTTT.

This clone was detected a few times. The chain recombines TRBV2 with TRBJ2-7; TRBD1 matches 9 bases. CDR1 and CDR2 from the germline V gene are SNHLY and FYNNEI. Germline trimming cut 6 bases from V and 5 bases from J; bases unmatched to any gene: 8. The CDR3 totals 14 residues. The CDR3 nucleotides read TGTGCCAGCAGCTCCGGGACAGGGACCCACGAGCAGTACTTC. Its protein product is CASSSGTGTHEQYF.

The chain employs TRBV6-6 and TRBJ2-3; 8 bases map to TRBD2. CDR3 length: 14 residues. The germline gives CDR1 MNHNY, CDR2 SVGAGI (reference sequence). V trimming: 6 bases; J trimming: 3 bases; junction bases outside the gene matches: 5. CDR3 residues: CASRRGGTTDTQYF. DNA for the CDR3: TGTGCCAGCAGACGCGGGGGGACAACAGATACGCAGTATTTT.

The J gene is TRBJ2-1, the V gene TRBV7-6; 11 positions match TRBD2. CDR1 is SGHVS and CDR2 is FNYEAQ in the germline V gene. This CDR3 contains 16 residues. V dropped 1 base and J dropped 6; count of bases not matched to a gene: 5. CDR3 sequence (DNA): TGTGCCAGCAGCTTAGTAGCGGGAGGGCAAGGCAATGAGCAGTTCTTC. It codes for CASSLVAGGQGNEQFF.

The chain has TRBV19 and TRBJ2-1; D is possibly TRBD1 (6 bases). Germline assignment: CDR1 LNHDA and CDR2 SQIVND (reference sequence). The CDR3 extends over 17 amino acids. Trimming cost V 4 bases and J 0 bases, with 16 bases left between them. The CDR3 protein is CASSKRTKDSSYNEQFF. CDR3 bases: TGTGCCAGTAGTAAACGGACAAAGGACAGCTCCTACAATGAGCAGTTCTTC.

The CDR3 bases are TGTGCCAGCAGCTGGACAGGGGCCTACGAGCAGTACTTC. This translates into CASSWTGAYEQYF. The rearrangement uses TRBV2 and TRBJ2-7; 9 bases agree with TRBD1. The V and J ends lost 6 bases and 2 bases, in that order; junction bases with no gene match: 2. The CDR3 has 13 amino acids. Per germline, CDR1 SNHLY and CDR2 FYNNEI.

This clone showed up just once. The chain couples TRBV6-1 to TRBJ1-1; 7 bases map to TRBD1. The CDR3 runs to 15 residues. Germline trimming cut 4 bases from V and 0 bases from J; bases unmatched to any gene: 5. Germline V gives CDR1 MNHNS, CDR2 SASEGT. The CDR3 here is CASSGETGMNTEAFF. DNA for the CDR3: TGTGCCAGCAGTGGAGAGACAGGGATGAACACTGAAGCTTTCTTT.

This sequence joins TRBV13 and TRBJ1-2; D might be TRBD1 (6 bases). From germline, CDR1 is PRHDT and CDR2 FYEKMQ (reference sequence). Trimming took off 5 bases at V and 7 bases at J, with 17 bases between the two ends. The CDR3 totals 14 residues. The CDR3: CASSRPTGGGGYTF. DNA for the CDR3: TGTGCCAGCAGCCGTCCGACAGGCGGGGGTGGCTACACCTTC.

This chain connects TRBV9 to TRBJ2-2; 12 nucleotides line up with TRBD2. The CDR3 length is 15 residues. Germline V gene sequence: CDR1 SGDLS, CDR2 YYNGEE. After removal of 7 bases from V and 4 bases from J, the junction contained 5 bases not matched to a gene. The CDR3 loop reads CASEASGRATGELFF. The CDR3 bases are TGTGCCAGCGAGGCTAGCGGGAGGGCCACCGGGGAGCTGTTTTTT.

This clone appeared a single time. V is TRBV4-2 and J is TRBJ2-2, with 8 bases lining up with TRBD2. CDR1 is LGHNA, CDR2 YNFKEQ, per germline. Trimming cost V 0 bases and J 3 bases; bases outside gene matches: 12. The CDR3 runs to 19 residues. Here the CDR3 DNA reads TGTGCCAGCAGCCAAGATTTAGGTGGGCTAGCGGGTTACACCGGGGAGCTGTTTTTT. Translating gives CASSQDLGGLAGYTGELFF.

The J gene is TRBJ2-7, the V gene TRBV7-8; D perhaps matches TRBD2 (6 bases). This CDR3 comprises 17 residues. The V end lost 5 bases, the J end lost 0 bases, and 20 bases lay between the germline ends. CDR1 and CDR2 (germline): SGHVS, FQNEAQ. CDR3 in amino acids: CASSRGSAGLSSYEQYF. The DNA of the CDR3 is TGTGCCAGCAGCCGGGGGTCGGCAGGTCTGAGCTCCTACGAGCAGTACTTC.

The chain joins TRBV6-4 to TRBJ2-2; no firm D call. CDR1 and CDR2 from the germline V gene are MRHNA and SNTAGT. The V gene lost 0 bases and the J gene lost 0 bases, with 8 bases spanning the gap. The CDR3 sequence is 16 residues long. The CDR3 spells CASSDSAGSNTGELFF. CDR3 nucleotide sequence: TGTGCCAGCAGTGACTCGGCAGGATCGAACACCGGGGAGCTGTTTTTT.

V and J are TRBV7-9 and TRBJ1-1, with a tentative D call TRBD1 (6 bases). The CDR3 extends over 16 amino acids. V was shortened by 6 bases and J by 4 bases, with 21 bases between the two germline ends. Germline CDR1 and CDR2: SEHNR and FQNEAQ (reference sequence). CDR3 sequence (DNA): TGTGCCAGCAGAGAGAGGGGGGCGGGGGTAGGCACTGAAGCTTTCTTT. Residues: CASRERGAGVGTEAFF.

The chain carries TRBV25-1 and TRBJ1-1; 7 nucleotides line up with TRBD1. After removal of 2 bases from V and 1 base from J, the junction contained 4 bases not matched to a gene. CDR1 and CDR2 (germline): MGHDK, SYGVNS. CDR3 size: 15 residues. CDR3 coding DNA: TGTGCCAGCAGTGAACTTCCAGGGGGGAACACTGAAGCTTTCTTT. Its protein product is CASSELPGGNTEAFF.

The chain is built from TRBV27 and TRBJ1-1, with 9 bases lining up with TRBD1. Germline assignment: CDR1 MNHEY and CDR2 SMNVEV (reference sequence). CDR3 length: 14 residues. V was pared by 8 bases and J by 3 bases, with 7 bases of the junction left unmatched. The CDR3 here is CASGLDRGDTEAFF. The CDR3 DNA reads as TGTGCCAGCGGATTGGACAGGGGCGACACTGAAGCTTTCTTT.